The 15 T cell receptor beta chains reported below all come from one sample, sequenced in a study of post-analysis software for immune sequencing data. Study-level results: Controls had lower frequencies than patients of roughly five TRBV segments, which included TRBV5-6, TRBV5-1 and TRBV20-1.

Which antigens these TCRs recognize remains unknown. TCR beta cDNA libraries had unique molecular identifiers. Each CDR3 protein is one row after TCRdb ran MiXCR on the PCR reads. Of some 890,000 distinct CDR3 sequences in the sample, approximately 57% were seen once. The sample comprised blood. These receptor sequences come from a girl between 10 and 17 years old with multiple sclerosis.

The table lists this clonotype with many counts. The chain uses TRBV29-1 and TRBJ2-1; D remains unclear. V was pared by 3 bases and J by 7 bases, with 7 bases between. CDR3 length: 11 residues. Germline CDR1 SQVTM, CDR2 ANQGSEA. The CDR3 region is CSVDGLNEQFF. DNA for the CDR3: TGCAGCGTTGATGGTTTAAATGAGCAGTTCTTC.

A few counts support this clonotype. The J gene is TRBJ2-5, the V gene TRBV20-1, with a tentative D call TRBD2 (6 bases). This CDR3 is 14 amino acids long. V was trimmed by 3 bases and J by 1 base, leaving 12 bases between them. Germline CDR1 is DFQATT and CDR2 is SNEGSKA (reference sequence). The chain's CDR3 is CSARVGLLQETQYF. DNA for the CDR3: TGCAGTGCTAGGGTGGGACTCCTCCAAGAGACCCAGTACTTC.

CDR3 amino acids: CASSLTSGVTGELFF. In nucleotides, the CDR3 is TGTGCCAGCAGCTTAACGTCCGGGGTGACCGGGGAGCTGTTTTTT. The chain couples TRBV7-3 to TRBJ2-2, with a possible D match to TRBD2 (5 bases). This CDR3 spans 15 amino acids. Germline loops: CDR1 SGHTA, CDR2 FQGTGA. The ends were cut back, 0 bases at V and 5 bases at J, with 10 bases in the middle.

With respect to this clonotype: This could be a read error, since a much larger clone is one nucleotide away. The V gene is TRBV20-1, the J gene TRBJ2-5; the match to TRBD2 covers 13 bases. Germline lookup yields CDR1 DFQATT and CDR2 SNEGSKA (reference sequence). The CDR3 is 14 residues long. Losses at the gene ends were 8 bases for V and 2 bases for J; bases not matched to a gene: 5. The CDR3 region has the DNA TGCAGTACTATGGGACTAGCGGGGCAAGAGACCCAGTACTTC. This translates into CSTMGLAGQETQYF.

This clonotype was seen more than once but under ten times. The chain links TRBV29-1 to TRBJ1-1; 7 bases are a match to TRBD1. V gave up 6 bases and J gave up 2 bases; unmatched junction bases: 9. The CDR3 runs to 14 residues. Germline V CDR1 and CDR2: SQVTM, ANQGSEA. CDR3 sequence: CSVNRGMGNTEAFF. CDR3 DNA: TGCAGCGTGAACAGGGGAATGGGAAACACTGAAGCTTTCTTT.

The chain recombines TRBV20-1 with TRBJ2-1, with D perhaps matching TRBD2 (7 bases). CDR3 length: 17 residues. Germline V gene sequence: CDR1 DFQATT, CDR2 SNEGSKA (reference sequence). The V and J ends lost 0 bases and 2 bases respectively, with 17 bases between them. The CDR3 nucleotides read TGCAGTGCTAGAGATTCTTCGGGGGGCCACCCCTACAATGAGCAGTTCTTC. As protein: CSARDSSGGHPYNEQFF.

This chain connects TRBV12-3 or TRBV12-4 to TRBJ2-3; 8 bases are shared with TRBD1. This CDR3 spans 15 amino acids. Losses at the gene ends were 5 bases for V and 1 base for J; bases not matched to a gene: 5. This CDR3 is CASSTQGARTDTQYF. The CDR3 DNA is TGTGCCAGCAGTACCCAGGGGGCCCGCACAGATACGCAGTATTTT.

This clonotype has more than one count but fewer than ten. This chain connects TRBV6-6 to TRBJ1-1; 8 bases are a match to TRBD1. Germline V lookup: CDR1 MNHNY, CDR2 SVGAGI (reference sequence). This CDR3 contains 14 residues. V shed 2 bases, J shed 4 bases, and the junction held 3 bases outside the gene matches. The CDR3 loop reads CASSYDRGRTEAFF. CDR3 DNA: TGTGCCAGCAGTTACGACAGGGGCCGCACTGAAGCTTTCTTT.

This clonotype has a handful of counts. The V and J genes are TRBV5-1 and TRBJ2-1, with 11 nucleotides matching TRBD2. CDR3 length equals 15 residues. J gave up 7 bases and V 5 bases, and 8 bases lay outside the gene matches. Germline values: CDR1 SGHRS, CDR2 YFSETQ. As DNA, the CDR3 is TGCGCCAGCAGTTCCTATAGCGGGAGGGTAAATGAGCAGTTCTTC. This translates into CASSSYSGRVNEQFF.

This CDR3 is CASSLSLGGNQPQHF. CDR3 in DNA: TGTGCCAGCAGTTTATCCCTCGGGGGCAATCAGCCCCAGCATTTT. The V and J genes are TRBV28 and TRBJ1-5; no firm D call. CDR3 size: 15 residues. V was shortened by 1 base and J by 2 bases, with 9 bases between the two germline ends. CDR1 is MDHEN and CDR2 is SYDVKM in the germline V gene. The whole variable domain, remainder taken from reference TRBV28 and TRBJ1-5, is DVKVTQSSRYLVKRTGEKVFLECVQDMDHENMFWYRQDPGLGLRLIYFSYDVKMKEKGDIPEGYSVSREKKERFSLILESASTNQTSMYLCASSLSLGGNQPQHFGDGTRLSIL.

The rearrangement joins TRBV27 to TRBJ1-2; D might be TRBD1 (5 bases). The V gene's germline CDR1 is MNHEY and CDR2 SMNVEV (reference sequence). The V end lost 4 bases, the J end lost 12 bases, and 21 bases lay between the germline ends. This CDR3 contains 14 residues. CDR3 residues: CASSSLISGARDTF. CDR3 in DNA: TGTGCCAGCAGTTCCCTAATTTCTGGGGCCAGGGACACCTTC.

J is TRBJ2-1 and V is TRBV20-1; possible D gene TRBD2, 6 bases. This CDR3 is 15 amino acids long. V was cut by 0 bases and J by 3 bases, with 12 bases left in between. CDR1 and CDR2 (germline): DFQATT, SNEGSKA (reference sequence). Written as DNA, the CDR3 is TGCAGTGCTAGAGATCCCCGGGACTTCTACAATGAGCAGTTCTTC. It specifies CSARDPRDFYNEQFF.

This clonotype turned up a few times. The chain is built from TRBV4-1 and TRBJ2-6, with a possible D match to TRBD2 (7 bases). Germline assignment: CDR1 MGHRA and CDR2 YSYEKL. The CDR3 is 21 residues long. The germline V and J ends were trimmed by 1 base and 2 bases, with 24 bases remaining between them. The CDR3 protein is CASSQGGALEGLNAGANVLTF. CDR3 nucleotide sequence: TGCGCCAGCAGCCAAGGGGGGGCGTTGGAGGGACTAAACGCTGGGGCCAACGTCCTGACTTTC.

This chain links TRBV5-5 with TRBJ1-2; 11 bases align to TRBD1. The germline V gene encodes CDR1 SGHKS and CDR2 YYEKEE (reference sequence). The CDR3 is made up of 14 amino acids. The V and J ends lost 2 bases and 7 bases, in that order; junction bases with no gene match: 4. CDR3 nucleotides: TGTGCCAGCAGCTTCGGACAGGGGGCTCGTGGCTACACCTTC. Amino acid sequence: CASSFGQGARGYTF.

Written as DNA, the CDR3 is TGCAGCCCCCGTTCCACAGATACGCAGTATTTT. It yields the protein CSPRSTDTQYF. The chain is built from TRBV29-1 and TRBJ2-3; D remains ambiguous. CDR1 SQVTM and CDR2 ANQGSEA come from the germline V gene. This CDR3 is 11 amino acids long. V lost 8 bases and J lost 2, with 8 bases in between.